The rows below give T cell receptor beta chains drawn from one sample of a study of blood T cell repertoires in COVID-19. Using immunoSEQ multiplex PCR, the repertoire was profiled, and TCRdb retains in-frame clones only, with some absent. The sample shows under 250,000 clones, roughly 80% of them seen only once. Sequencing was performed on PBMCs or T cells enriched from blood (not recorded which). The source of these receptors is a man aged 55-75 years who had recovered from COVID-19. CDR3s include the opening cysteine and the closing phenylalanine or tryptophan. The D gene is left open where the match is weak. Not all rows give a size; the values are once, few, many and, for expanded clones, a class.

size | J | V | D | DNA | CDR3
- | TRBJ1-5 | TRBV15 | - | TGTGCCACCAGCAGAGATAGACAGCCCCAGCATTTT | CATSRDRQPQHF
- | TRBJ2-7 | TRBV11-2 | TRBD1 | TGTGCCAGCAGCTGGATTGGACAGGTCCGGGAGCAGTACTTC | CASSWIGQVREQYF
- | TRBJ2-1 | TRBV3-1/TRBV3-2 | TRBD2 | TGTGCCAGCAGTTCCGGGACTACCTCACATGAGCAGTTCTTC | CASSSGTTSHEQFF
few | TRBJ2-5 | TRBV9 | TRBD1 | TGTGCCAGCAGCACCGACAGGGAAGAGACCCAGTACTTC | CASSTDREETQYF
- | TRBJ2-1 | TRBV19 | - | TGTGCCAGTAATCTGGGGTTAGGGGAGGTCAATGAGCAGTTCTTC | CASNLGLGEVNEQFF
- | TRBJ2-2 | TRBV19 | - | TGTGCCAGTAGTAACCAGGTCGGGGCCGGGGAGCTGTTTTTT | CASSNQVGAGELFF
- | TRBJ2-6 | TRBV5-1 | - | TGCGCCAGCAGCTTGACGGGGGACGGGGCCAACGTCCTGACTTTC | CASSLTGDGANVLTF
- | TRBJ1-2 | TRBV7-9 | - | TGTGCCAGCAGCTTAGGGGGCAATGGCTACACCTTC | CASSLGGNGYTF
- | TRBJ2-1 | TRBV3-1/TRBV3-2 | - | TGTGCCAGCAGCCAAGTTACAGTCAGCCTGTACAATGAGCAGTTCTTC | CASSQVTVSLYNEQFF
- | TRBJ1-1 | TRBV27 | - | TGTGCCAGCAGTTACGGGAGGAACACTGAAGCTTTCTTT | CASSYGRNTEAFF
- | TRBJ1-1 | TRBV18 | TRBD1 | TGTGCCAGCTCACCCGGACAGGGACTCGTCACTGAAGCTTTCTTT | CASSPGQGLVTEAFF
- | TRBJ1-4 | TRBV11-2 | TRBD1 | TGTGCCAGCAGCTATAGGGACAGGGGGCTCGGTCGACTGTTTTTT | CASSYRDRGLGRLFF
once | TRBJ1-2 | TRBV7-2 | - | TGTGCCAGCAGCCCAATGGCAGGGGTCCTCTATGGCTACACCTTC | CASSPMAGVLYGYTF
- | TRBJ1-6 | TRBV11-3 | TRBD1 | TGTGCCAGCAGCCCAAGACAGGGGAACGGTAATTCACCCCTCCACTTT | CASSPRQGNGNSPLHF
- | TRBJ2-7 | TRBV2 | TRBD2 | TGTGCCAGCCGCGGGGGAGGGGACTACGAGCAGTACTTC | CASRGGGDYEQYF
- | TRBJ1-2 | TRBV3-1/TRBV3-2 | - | TGTGCCAGCAGCCATCTAATGGGAGGCTATGGCTACACCTTC | CASSHLMGGYGYTF